This TCR beta chain was identified during a study of T cell clonotyping in hematopoietic cell transplantation. The study, taken as a whole, reports: Without cell sorting, CD4 versus CD8 contributions remain unresolved. Higher Inverse Simpson Index values in graft donor and pretransplant recipient predicted broader posttransplant TCR diversity.

Using immunoSEQ multiplex PCR, the repertoire was profiled, and TCRdb retains in-frame clones only, with some absent. This table has about 44,000 clones, 94% appearing once. The CDR3 runs 15 residues. With 1 base removed from V and 2 bases from J, the gap between germline ends came to 11 bases. CDR1 and CDR2 from the germline V gene are SGHAT and FQNNGV. Regarding this clone: Antigen unknown.

The sequence came from a woman aged 45-60 years in good health. Some clones in this sample may be carry-over from other donors' samples. This chain uses TRBV11-2 with TRBJ2-5; D gene uncertain. The sample comprised peripheral blood mononuclear cells. CDR3 nucleotides: TGTGCCAGCAGCTTAGGGCAACGACAACAAGAGACCCAGTACTTC. Its protein product is CASSLGQRQQETQYF.